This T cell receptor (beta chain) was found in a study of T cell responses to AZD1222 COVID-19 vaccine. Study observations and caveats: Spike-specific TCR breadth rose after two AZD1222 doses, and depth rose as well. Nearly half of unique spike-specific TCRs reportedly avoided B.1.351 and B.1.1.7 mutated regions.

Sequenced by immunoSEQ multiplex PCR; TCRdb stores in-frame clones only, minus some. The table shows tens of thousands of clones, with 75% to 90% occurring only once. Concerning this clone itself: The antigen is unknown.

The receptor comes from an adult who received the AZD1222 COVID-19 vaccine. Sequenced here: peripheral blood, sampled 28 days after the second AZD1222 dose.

CDR3 DNA sequence: TGTGCCAGCAGCTTCTCCGGGACTTCAACCGGGGAGCTGTTTTTT. Its translation is CASSFSGTSTGELFF. The V and J genes are TRBV7-8 and TRBJ2-2, with D tentatively TRBD2 (6 bases). The CDR3 runs to 15 residues. The ends were cut back, 3 bases at V and 5 bases at J, with 13 bases in the middle. The germline V gene has CDR1 SGHVS and CDR2 FQNEAQ. Based on the CDR3 plus reference TRBV7-8 and TRBJ2-2, the full variable domain is GAGVSQSPRYKVAKRGQDVALRCDPISGHVSLFWYQQALGQGPEFLTYFQNEAQLDKSGLPSDRFFAERPEGSVSTLKIQRTQQEDSAVYLCASSFSGTSTGELFFGEGSRLTVL.